The 4 T cell receptor beta chains in this list originate from one sample, sequenced in a study of blood T cell repertoires in COVID-19. Measured with immunoSEQ multiplex PCR; TCRdb has only the in-frame clones, and not every one. This table holds just over 350,000 clones, about 90% found once. Sequences were obtained from PBMCs or T cells enriched from blood (not recorded which). The origin of the receptors is a woman in her twenties or thirties who had recovered from COVID-19.

The chain is built from TRBV11-2 and TRBJ2-2; a possible D gene is TRBD2 (6 bases). Germline V gene sequence: CDR1 SGHAT, CDR2 FQNNGV. V was cut by 3 bases and J by 5 bases, with 13 bases left in between. CDR3 size: 15 residues. CDR3 DNA sequence: TGTGCCAGCAGCTTGAGGGGAGGTCGGACCGGGGAGCTGTTTTTT. It translates to CASSLRGGRTGELFF.

The genes are TRBV5-6 and TRBJ2-2; TRBD1 aligns across 9 bases. CDR1 is SGHDT and CDR2 is YYEEEE in the germline V gene. The CDR3 spans 19 residues. V was clipped by 0 bases and J by 1 base; unmatched bases: 10. The CDR3 loop is CASSLGPTGGQVNTGELFF. In DNA, the CDR3 is TGTGCCAGCAGCTTGGGTCCGACAGGGGGACAGGTGAACACCGGGGAGCTGTTTTTT.

The CDR3 nucleotides read TGTGCCAGCAGTACTGGGACAGGGTTAAACACCATATATTTT. As protein: CASSTGTGLNTIYF. The V call is TRBV28, the J call TRBJ1-3; 9 nucleotides agree with TRBD1. CDR1 MDHEN and CDR2 SYDVKM come from the germline V gene. V lost 5 bases, J lost 6 bases, and 5 bases stayed unmatched. The CDR3 loop spans 14 amino acids.

The genes are TRBV20-1 and TRBJ1-2; 7 positions match TRBD1. The junction had 5 bases not matched to a gene; V was cut back by 5 bases and J by 8 bases. Germline-derived CDR1 and CDR2 are DFQATT and SNEGSKA (reference sequence). The CDR3 totals 11 residues. CDR3 nucleotide sequence: TGCAGTGCTCGCGGGACAGACGGCTACACCTTC. Protein: CSARGTDGYTF.